Listed here are 25 T cell receptor beta chains from one sample, sequenced in a study of blood T cell repertoires in COVID-19. The assay was immunoSEQ multiplex PCR, and TCRdb's table has in-frame clones only and misses some. The sample shows some 700,000 clones, about 90% of them seen only once. What was sequenced was peripheral blood. These receptors all come from a woman between 18 and 29 years old with acute or convalescent COVID-19.

The V gene is TRBV11-2, the J gene TRBJ1-2; TRBD1 agrees at 8 bases. This CDR3 region has 18 residues. CDR1 is SGHAT, CDR2 FQNNGV, per germline. V lost 1 base to trimming and J lost 8 bases; unmatched junction nucleotides: 18. The CDR3 protein is CASSLGKATGAHFWGYTF. CDR3 sequence (DNA): TGTGCCAGCAGCTTAGGGAAAGCGACAGGGGCCCACTTCTGGGGCTACACCTTC.

The DNA for the CDR3 is TGTGCCAGCAGGCGACAGCTTAACTATGGCTACACCTTC. Amino acid sequence: CASRRQLNYGYTF. The V and J genes are TRBV2 and TRBJ1-2; maybe TRBD1 (5 bases). Germline CDR1 is SNHLY and CDR2 is FYNNEI. With 6 bases removed from V and 1 base from J, the gap between germline ends came to 9 bases. This CDR3 comprises 13 residues. The whole variable domain, filled in from reference TRBV2 and TRBJ1-2, reads EPEVTQTPSHQVTQMGQEVILRCVPISNHLYFYWYRQILGQKVEFLVSFYNNEISEKSEIFDDQFSVERPDGSNFTLKIRSTKLEDSAMYFCASRRQLNYGYTFGSGTRLTVV.

The chain links TRBV29-1 to TRBJ2-5; D gene unclear. From germline, CDR1 is SQVTM and CDR2 ANQGSEA. CDR3 length equals 13 residues. Trimming pared 4 bases from V and 2 bases from J, leaving 11 bases between. The CDR3: CSVGYYRQETQYF. The CDR3 DNA is TGCAGCGTTGGGTATTACAGACAAGAGACCCAGTACTTC.

This chain joins TRBV5-4 and TRBJ2-5; 10 bases are shared with TRBD2. CDR1 and CDR2 (germline): SGHNT, YYREEE (reference sequence). The CDR3 runs 16 residues. V lost 0 bases, J lost 2 bases, and 4 bases stayed unmatched. The CDR3 DNA reads as TGTGCCAGCAGCTTGGGTCCGACTAGCGGGCAAGAGACCCAGTACTTC. Residues: CASSLGPTSGQETQYF.

Of note for this clone: The sample has other DNA sequences that encode this CDR3 too. This chain joins TRBV4-3 and TRBJ2-7, with 8 nucleotides matching TRBD1. This CDR3 comprises 15 residues. V lost 5 bases, J lost 0 bases, and 6 bases stayed unmatched. In germline, CDR1 is LGHNA, CDR2 YSLEER. The DNA for the CDR3 is TGCGCCAGCAGCACCCGGGACAGGAGCTCCTACGAGCAGTACTTC. This sequence encodes CASSTRDRSSYEQYF.

The rearrangement joins TRBV2 to TRBJ1-6; the D gene is possibly TRBD1 (5 bases). The CDR3 is 11 residues long. The germline gives CDR1 SNHLY, CDR2 FYNNEI. Trimming removed 5 bases from V and 14 bases from J, with 10 bases in between. The CDR3 nucleotides read TGTGCCAGCAGTTCGGACACTACCCTCCACTTT. Protein sequence: CASSSDTTLHF. The whole variable domain, remainder taken from reference TRBV2 and TRBJ1-6, is EPEVTQTPSHQVTQMGQEVILRCVPISNHLYFYWYRQILGQKVEFLVSFYNNEISEKSEIFDDQFSVERPDGSNFTLKIRSTKLEDSAMYFCASSSDTTLHFGNGTRLTVT.

This clone showed up just a few times. The chain has TRBV27 and TRBJ1-6; no clear D. V was trimmed by 3 bases and J by 11 bases, leaving 11 bases between them. The CDR3 loop spans 13 amino acids. CDR1 MNHEY and CDR2 SMNVEV come from the germline V gene (reference sequence). CDR3 region: CASSFRGSAPLHF. CDR3 DNA: TGTGCCAGCAGTTTCAGAGGGTCAGCACCCCTCCACTTT.

The CDR3 is CASREGYLGSGYTF. The CDR3 region has the DNA TGTGCCAGCAGGGAGGGGTATCTTGGTAGTGGCTACACCTTC. The V gene is TRBV5-8, the J gene TRBJ1-2; tentative D call: TRBD1 (5 bases). The V end lost 5 bases, the J end lost 7 bases, and 18 bases lay between the germline ends. This CDR3 region has 14 residues. Germline CDR1 is SGHTS and CDR2 is YDEGEE. The whole variable domain, remainder taken from reference TRBV5-8 and TRBJ1-2, is EAGVTQSPTHLIKTRGQQATLRCSPISGHTSVYWYQQALGLGLQFLLWYDEGEERNRGNFPPRFSGRQFPNYSSELNVNALELEDSALYLCASREGYLGSGYTFGSGTRLTVV.

This chain connects TRBV24-1 to TRBJ1-2; tentative D call: TRBD1 (6 bases). This CDR3 has 14 amino acids. The germline V gene encodes CDR1 KGHDR and CDR2 SFDVKD. V lost 2 bases and J 2 bases, leaving 8 bases between the germline ends. In DNA form, the CDR3 reads TGTGCCACCAGTGATTGGGGGACAAACTATGGCTACACCTTC. This encodes CATSDWGTNYGYTF.

The chain has TRBV5-1 and TRBJ2-7; 14 bases agree with TRBD2. The junction had 5 bases not matched to a gene; V was cut back by 3 bases and J by 0 bases. The CDR3 contains 17 residues. Germline assignment: CDR1 SGHRS and CDR2 YFSETQ. CDR3 DNA: TGCGCCAGCAGCTCTGGACTAGCGGGGGGCAGCTCCTACGAGCAGTACTTC. Translation: CASSSGLAGGSSYEQYF.

As DNA, the CDR3 is TGTGCCAGCAGCTCGTACAGGGGGCCGGAACTGTTTTTT. This codes for CASSSYRGPELFF. The rearrangement joins TRBV7-6 to TRBJ1-4; 9 nucleotides line up with TRBD1. CDR3 length equals 13 residues. After removal of 4 bases from V and 12 bases from J, the junction contained 6 bases not matched to a gene. CDR1 SGHVS and CDR2 FNYEAQ come from the germline V gene.

The chain has TRBV4-3 and TRBJ1-1; D gene uncertain. The CDR3 has 15 amino acids. CDR1 is LGHNA and CDR2 is YSLEER in the germline V gene. Trimming left V 0 bases short and J 0 bases short, with 8 bases between. The CDR3 region has the DNA TGCGCCAGCAGCCAAGAAGAGGTTATGAACACTGAAGCTTTCTTT. Its translation: CASSQEEVMNTEAFF.

V and J are TRBV2 and TRBJ2-5; 16 bases line up with TRBD2. Looked up from germline, CDR1 is SNHLY and CDR2 is FYNNEI. The CDR3 runs 18 residues. V was pared by 7 bases and J by 3 bases, with 11 bases of the junction left unmatched. The CDR3, as DNA: TGTGCCAGCAACCCGCCGGGGACTAGCGGGGGGGGAGAAGAGACCCAGTACTTC. This sequence encodes CASNPPGTSGGGEETQYF.

The gene calls are TRBV13 and TRBJ2-2; 10 positions agree with TRBD1. Germline CDR1 reads PRHDT; CDR2 reads FYEKMQ (reference sequence). Germline trimming cut 8 bases from V and 4 bases from J; bases unmatched to any gene: 7. The CDR3 spans 15 residues. The CDR3 nucleotides are TGTGCCAGCCGCCCCGGACAGGGGGGCACCGGGGAGCTGTTTTTT. Translation: CASRPGQGGTGELFF.

This chain uses TRBV6-7 with TRBJ2-2; D may be TRBD1 (5 bases). TRBV6-7 counts as an open reading frame of uncertain function. V was pared by 0 bases and J by 7 bases, with 18 bases between. The CDR3 extends over 17 amino acids. The CDR3 here is CASSYSGRVGRSGELFF. The CDR3 region has the DNA TGTGCCAGCAGTTACTCGGGTAGGGTGGGGCGGAGCGGGGAGCTGTTTTTT.

The V call is TRBV4-1, the J call TRBJ1-5; 11 bases are a match to TRBD1. The V segment lost 1 base and the J segment 1 base; nucleotides outside the gene matches: 18. CDR1 and CDR2 (germline): MGHRA, YSYEKL. The length of the CDR3 is 22 residues. CDR3 protein: CASSQGVFLPGQGVASNQPQHF. DNA for the CDR3: TGCGCCAGCAGCCAAGGGGTCTTTCTCCCGGGACAGGGGGTTGCGAGCAATCAGCCCCAGCATTTT.

V and J are TRBV19 and TRBJ1-1; D perhaps matches TRBD1 (5 bases). CDR3 length: 12 amino acids. With 5 bases removed from V and 9 bases from J, the gap between germline ends came to 13 bases. Germline assignment: CDR1 LNHDA and CDR2 SQIVND (reference sequence). CDR3 sequence (DNA): TGTGCCAGTAGTGATCGGACATCCCAAGCTTTCTTT. Translating it yields CASSDRTSQAFF.

This clone appeared a single time. The V gene is TRBV27, the J gene TRBJ1-2, with 7 nucleotides matching TRBD1. CDR1 is MNHEY, CDR2 SMNVEV, per germline (reference sequence). The CDR3 loop spans 13 amino acids. After removal of 6 bases from V and 3 bases from J, the junction contained 4 bases not matched to a gene. Here the CDR3 DNA reads TGTGCCAGCAGACAGGGGAAATACTATGGCTACACCTTC. Translated: CASRQGKYYGYTF.

This chain connects TRBV19 to TRBJ1-5; 8 bases fit TRBD1. The CDR3 loop spans 15 amino acids. Unmatched junction bases numbered 6, after V lost 3 bases and J lost 5 bases. Germline CDR1 and CDR2: LNHDA and SQIVND (reference sequence). The CDR3 DNA reads as TGTGCCAGTAGTATGTATCAGGGGGCTTATCAGCCCCAGCATTTT. It specifies CASSMYQGAYQPQHF.

V and J are TRBV24-1 and TRBJ1-5; weak D call: TRBD1 (6 bases). The V end lost 4 bases, the J end lost 1 base, and 22 bases lay between the germline ends. The CDR3 loop spans 19 amino acids. Germline V gene sequence: CDR1 KGHDR, CDR2 SFDVKD. The CDR3 region has the DNA TGTGCCACCAGTGACATGGACAGAAAGTTAGGTAGGAGCAATCAGCCCCAGCATTTT. This encodes CATSDMDRKLGRSNQPQHF.

The V and J genes are TRBV19 and TRBJ2-3; 9 nucleotides agree with TRBD1. Unmatched junction bases numbered 8, after V lost 10 bases and J lost 3 bases. The V gene's germline CDR1 is LNHDA and CDR2 SQIVND (reference sequence). This CDR3 contains 14 residues. The CDR3 protein is CATLQDRGTDTQYF. CDR3 coding DNA: TGTGCCACCCTCCAGGACAGGGGTACAGATACGCAGTATTTT.

This chain links TRBV5-8 with TRBJ1-2; tentative D call: TRBD1 (6 bases). Trimming removed 4 bases from V and 5 bases from J, with 21 bases in between. From germline, CDR1 is SGHTS and CDR2 YDEGEE. The CDR3 has 16 amino acids. CDR3 sequence reads: CASSKYPRDRRYGYTF. The CDR3 DNA is TGTGCCAGCAGCAAATACCCCCGTGACAGGAGATATGGCTACACCTTC.

This chain uses TRBV9 with TRBJ2-1; TRBD1 might be the D (6 bases). The CDR3 length is 19 residues. Per germline, CDR1 SGDLS and CDR2 YYNGEE. The V and J ends lost 4 bases and 2 bases respectively, with 25 bases between them. The CDR3 is CASSPQSFPVGATYNEQFF. In nucleotides, the CDR3 is TGTGCCAGCAGCCCCCAGTCCTTTCCAGTGGGGGCCACCTACAATGAGCAGTTCTTC.

The rearrangement uses TRBV5-1 and TRBJ2-7; 7 nucleotides align to TRBD1. V was clipped by 5 bases and J by 5 bases; unmatched bases: 13. The CDR3 is 15 residues long. Germline V gene lookup returns CDR1 SGHRS and CDR2 YFSETQ. CDR3 in amino acids: CASRPRTGVGNEQYF. CDR3 nucleotides: TGCGCCAGCAGGCCTCGAACAGGGGTGGGAAACGAGCAGTACTTC.

The V call is TRBV5-1, the J call TRBJ2-1; a possible D gene is TRBD1 (6 bases). V was trimmed by 4 bases and J by 3 bases, leaving 14 bases between them. This CDR3 spans 15 amino acids. Per germline, CDR1 SGHRS and CDR2 YFSETQ. CDR3 in amino acids: CASSGNRVIYNEQFF. DNA of the CDR3: TGCGCCAGCAGCGGCAACAGGGTGATCTACAATGAGCAGTTCTTC.